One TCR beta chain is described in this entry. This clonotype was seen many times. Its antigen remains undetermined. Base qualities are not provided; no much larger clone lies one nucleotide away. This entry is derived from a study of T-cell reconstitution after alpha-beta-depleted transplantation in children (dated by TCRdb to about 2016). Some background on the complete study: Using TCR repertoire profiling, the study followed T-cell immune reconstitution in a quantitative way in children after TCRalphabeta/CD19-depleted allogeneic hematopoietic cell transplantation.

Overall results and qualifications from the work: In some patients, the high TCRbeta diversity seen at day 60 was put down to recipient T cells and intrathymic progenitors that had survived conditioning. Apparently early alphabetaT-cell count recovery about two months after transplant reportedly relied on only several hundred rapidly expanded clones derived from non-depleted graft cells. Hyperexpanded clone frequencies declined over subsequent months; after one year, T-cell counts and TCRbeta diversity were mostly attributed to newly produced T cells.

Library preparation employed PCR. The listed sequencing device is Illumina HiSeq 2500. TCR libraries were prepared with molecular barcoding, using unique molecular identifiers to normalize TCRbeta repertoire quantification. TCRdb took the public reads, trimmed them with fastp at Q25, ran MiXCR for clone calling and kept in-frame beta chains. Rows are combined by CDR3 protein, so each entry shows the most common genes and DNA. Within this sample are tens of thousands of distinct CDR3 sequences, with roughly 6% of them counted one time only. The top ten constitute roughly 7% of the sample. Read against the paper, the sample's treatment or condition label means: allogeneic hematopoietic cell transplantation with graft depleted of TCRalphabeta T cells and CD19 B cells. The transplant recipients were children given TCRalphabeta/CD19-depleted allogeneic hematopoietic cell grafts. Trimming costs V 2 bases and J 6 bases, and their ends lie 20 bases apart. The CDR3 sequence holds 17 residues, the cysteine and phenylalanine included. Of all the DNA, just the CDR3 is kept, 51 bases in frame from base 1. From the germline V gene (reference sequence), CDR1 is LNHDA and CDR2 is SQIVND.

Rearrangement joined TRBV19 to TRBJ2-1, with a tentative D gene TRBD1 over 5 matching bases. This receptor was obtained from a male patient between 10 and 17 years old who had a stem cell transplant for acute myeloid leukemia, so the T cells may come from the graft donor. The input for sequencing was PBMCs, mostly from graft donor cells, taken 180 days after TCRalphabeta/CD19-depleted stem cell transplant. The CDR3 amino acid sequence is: CASSILGQPSQFNEQFF. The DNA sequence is TGTGCCAGTAGTATACTGGGGCAGCCCTCTCAATTCAATGAGCAGTTCTTC.